This entry lists 9 T cell receptor beta chains sequenced from one sample in a study of cytomegalovirus exposure and HLA in healthy donors. The PCR contained 60 Vbeta and 13 Jbeta primers. Sequencing was performed with immunoSEQ multiplex PCR; in TCRdb, only in-frame clones are kept and a portion is missing. Here the sample spans some 180,000 clones, 77% being singletons. Sequenced input: PBMCs. The receptors here all came from a woman aged 60-75 years in good health and CMV-seropositive.

The genes are TRBV7-7 and TRBJ2-1; D possibly corresponds to TRBD1 (5 bases). Germline CDR1 SSHAT, CDR2 FNYEAQ (reference sequence). V was clipped by 1 base and J by 9 bases, with 13 bases between them. This CDR3 is built from 14 residues. CDR3 nucleotides: TGTGCCAGCAGCTTAGGATCTCAAGGGGCTGAGCAGTTCTTC. Its protein product is CASSLGSQGAEQFF.

This chain joins TRBV2 and TRBJ1-2; D ambiguous. The CDR3 totals 15 residues. The V end was cut by 2 bases, the J end by 8 bases, with 18 bases between. Germline CDR1 is SNHLY and CDR2 is FYNNEI. The CDR3 DNA reads as TGTGCCAGCAGTGAAATGGGTGCGGGGAGAGGGGGCTACACCTTC. Translated: CASSEMGAGRGGYTF.

The CDR3, as DNA: TGTGCCAGCAGTTTGGGACTAGGCGTAGATACGCAGTATTTT. This gives the protein CASSLGLGVDTQYF. This sequence joins TRBV27 and TRBJ2-3; TRBD2 aligns across 8 bases. This CDR3 has 14 residues. CDR1 and CDR2 from the germline V gene are MNHEY and SMNVEV (reference sequence). V trimming: 3 bases; J trimming: 5 bases; junction bases outside the gene matches: 4.

The chain recombines TRBV28 with TRBJ1-3; 8 positions agree with TRBD1. Germline CDR1 reads MDHEN; CDR2 reads SYDVKM. Trimming at V came to 3 bases and at J to 5 bases, leaving 6 bases not matched to a gene. The CDR3 sequence is 15 residues long. Here the CDR3 reads CASSFPDRERNTIYF. In DNA form, the CDR3 reads TGTGCCAGCAGTTTCCCGGACAGGGAGCGAAACACCATATATTTT.

This clone was seen only a few times. The V call is TRBV4-2, the J call TRBJ2-3; 8 nucleotides match TRBD1. The trim removed 1 base at V and 4 bases at J, leaving 7 bases unmatched. The length of the CDR3 is 16 residues. Germline V gives CDR1 LGHNA, CDR2 YNFKEQ. CDR3 amino acids: CASSQGIGQGADTQYF. The CDR3 DNA sequence: TGTGCCAGCAGCCAAGGAATAGGACAGGGCGCAGATACGCAGTATTTT.

This sequence joins TRBV7-3 and TRBJ1-1, with no clear D. Deletions cut 2 bases from V and 8 bases from J, with 9 bases between. This CDR3 has 12 amino acids. Germline V gene data show CDR1 as SGHTA and CDR2 as FQGTGA. The CDR3 here is CASSLGPTEAFF. The CDR3 DNA reads as TGTGCCAGCAGCTTAGGGCCCACGGAAGCTTTCTTT.

The rearrangement joins TRBV5-1 to TRBJ1-2, with D possibly TRBD1 on 5 matching bases. V lost 0 bases and J 4 bases, leaving 7 bases between the germline ends. The CDR3 is 13 residues long. CDR1 SGHRS and CDR2 YFSETQ come from the germline V gene. The CDR3 DNA reads as TGCGCCAGCAGCTTGGGGGGCTCCTATGGCTACACCTTC. Translation: CASSLGGSYGYTF.

This chain connects TRBV7-8 to TRBJ1-2; possibly TRBD1 for D (5 bases). The CDR3 is 13 residues long. Trimming left V 2 bases short and J 4 bases short, with 8 bases between. The germline V gene has CDR1 SGHVS and CDR2 FQNEAQ. CDR3 coding DNA: TGTGCCAGCAGCTTATACAGGTCCTATGGCTACACCTTC. Translated, it gives CASSLYRSYGYTF.

V and J are TRBV5-4 and TRBJ1-2, with a possible D match to TRBD1 (5 bases). V was shortened by 4 bases and J by 7 bases, with 20 bases between the two germline ends. The CDR3 runs to 15 residues. Germline lookup yields CDR1 SGHNT and CDR2 YYREEE (reference sequence). The CDR3 loop reads CASSGPGTGVFGYTF. The CDR3 DNA sequence: TGTGCCAGCAGCGGACCCGGGACTGGAGTCTTTGGCTACACCTTC.